These 15 T cell receptor beta chains originate from one sample sequenced in a study of human T cells and chemical hapten exposure. Time point defined: pre-sensitization, week 0. Treatment denoted: therapeutic diphenylcyclopropenone sensitization with weekly scalp DPC. Unfractionated whole blood was the source from which total RNA was extracted. Each CDR3 protein is one row after TCRdb ran MiXCR on the RACE reads. The sample has 30,000 to 40,000 distinct CDR3 sequences; around 10% are singletons. Sequenced material: whole blood, taken in connection with sensitization to the hapten diphenylcyclopropenone (DPC). The receptors shown here come from a woman in her thirties or forties with alopecia areata. Some clones in this sample may be carry-over from other donors' samples.

Within the sample, this clonotype is medium-sized. The J gene is TRBJ1-2, the V gene TRBV27; D uncertain. The CDR3 totals 13 residues. From germline, CDR1 is MNHEY and CDR2 SMNVEV (reference sequence). Trimming stripped 5 bases from V and 4 bases from J, with 11 bases between. Here the CDR3 reads CASSPFLGYGYTF. In DNA, the CDR3 is TGTGCCAGCAGTCCTTTTTTGGGCTATGGCTACACCTTC.

The chain couples TRBV4-1 to TRBJ2-5; no clear D. Germline V CDR1 and CDR2: MGHRA, YSYEKL. V dropped 0 bases and J dropped 2 bases, with 10 bases sitting between them. The CDR3 spans 15 residues. CDR3: CASSQDLTLQETQYF. As DNA, the CDR3 is TGCGCCAGCAGCCAAGATTTGACTTTACAAGAGACCCAGTACTTC.

The chain recombines TRBV7-2 with TRBJ2-2, with D possibly matching TRBD1 (5 bases). The ends were cut back, 6 bases at V and 1 base at J, with 9 bases in the middle. Germline V gene lookup returns CDR1 SGHTA and CDR2 FQGNSA. There are 14 residues in the CDR3. Written as DNA, the CDR3 is TGTGCCAGCAGGCTTGACAGGAACACCGGGGAGCTGTTTTTT. Amino acid sequence: CASRLDRNTGELFF.

This clonotype came up a few times. V is TRBV20-1 and J is TRBJ2-5; 11 bases are shared with TRBD2. The CDR3 totals 14 residues. V trimming: 6 bases; J trimming: 1 base; junction bases outside the gene matches: 4. The germline V gene has CDR1 DFQATT and CDR2 SNEGSKA (reference sequence). DNA of the CDR3: TGCAGTGCCAACCTAGCGGGGGGCCAAGAGACCCAGTACTTC. Translating gives CSANLAGGQETQYF.

Remarks on this clonotype: A much larger clone differs by one base, so this may be a read error. The chain joins TRBV7-9 to TRBJ2-4; 9 bases agree with TRBD2. Germline V gene sequence: CDR1 SEHNR, CDR2 FQNEAQ (reference sequence). The CDR3 length is 16 residues. V shed 5 bases and J 6 bases; nucleotides not matched to a gene: 11. CDR3 bases: TGTGCCAGCAGCACCGAAACCCTAGCGGGACGAAACATTCAGTACTTC. It codes for CASSTETLAGRNIQYF. Full variable domain (outside the CDR3, taken from reference TRBV7-9 and TRBJ2-4): DTGVSQNPRHKITKRGQNVTFRCDPISEHNRLYWYRQTLGQGPEFLTYFQNEAQLEKSRLLSDRFSAERPKGSFSTLEIQRTEQGDSAMYLCASSTETLAGRNIQYFGAGTRLSVL.

This clonotype appeared many times. The CDR3 coding sequence is TGTGCCAGCAGCGTAGAAGAGAGGGCTGAAGCTTTCTTT. This encodes CASSVEERAEAFF. The chain carries TRBV9 and TRBJ1-1; D not certain. V lost 0 bases and J lost 6, with 9 bases in between. There are 13 residues in the CDR3. CDR1 and CDR2 from the germline V gene are SGDLS and YYNGEE.

The V call is TRBV7-9, the J call TRBJ2-7; 7 nucleotides align to TRBD2. The germline gives CDR1 SEHNR, CDR2 FQNEAQ (reference sequence). The V segment lost 10 bases and the J segment 2 bases; nucleotides outside the gene matches: 8. This CDR3 has 13 amino acids. CDR3 in amino acids: CAISQAGAYEQYF. The DNA for the CDR3 is TGTGCCATTTCACAGGCGGGAGCCTACGAGCAGTACTTC.

This clonotype occurred a few times. V usage is TRBV10-1 and J usage is TRBJ1-1; D remains unclear. The V gene lost 5 bases and the J gene lost 5 bases, with 15 bases spanning the gap. The CDR3 runs to 14 residues. Germline V gives CDR1 WNHNN, CDR2 SYGVQD (reference sequence). CDR3 sequence (DNA): TGCGCCAGCAGTCCCTCGTTGGATATTACTGAAGCTTTCTTT. This codes for CASSPSLDITEAFF.

This clonotype has a count of ten or more. The chain joins TRBV19 to TRBJ1-1, with no clear D. The CDR3 contains 13 residues. Deletions cut 3 bases from V and 1 base from J, with 6 bases between. Germline values: CDR1 LNHDA, CDR2 SQIVND (reference sequence). CDR3 DNA sequence: TGTGCCAGTAGTATGGGGAGGAACACTGAAGCTTTCTTT. Translating it yields CASSMGRNTEAFF.

In its sample, this clonotype was seen many times. This chain uses TRBV24-1 with TRBJ2-3, with D maybe TRBD2 (6 bases). The V end was cut by 10 bases, the J end by 7 bases, with 17 bases between. The CDR3 runs 13 residues. Germline CDR1 reads KGHDR; CDR2 reads SFDVKD. DNA of the CDR3: TGTGCCACGGGGGATGGTGGCGGGAATACGCAGTATTTT. This gives the protein CATGDGGGNTQYF.

The chain links TRBV9 to TRBJ2-3; D unclear. Germline CDR1 and CDR2: SGDLS and YYNGEE. Trimming pared 2 bases from V and 2 bases from J, leaving 12 bases between. The length of the CDR3 is 15 residues. The CDR3 sequence is CASSVEGSDTDTQYF. As DNA, the CDR3 is TGTGCCAGCAGCGTGGAAGGTTCAGACACAGATACGCAGTATTTT. The entire variable domain, with the rest obtained from reference TRBV9 and TRBJ2-3, is as follows: DSGVTQTPKHLITATGQRVTLRCSPRSGDLSVYWYQQSLDQGLQFLIQYYNGEERAKGNILERFSAQQFPDLHSELNLSSLELGDSALYFCASSVEGSDTDTQYFGPGTRLTVL.

In this sample, this clonotype turned up a few times. The V gene is TRBV2, the J gene TRBJ2-3; no clear D gene. Trimming took off 1 base at V and 4 bases at J, with 6 bases between the two ends. The CDR3 contains 13 residues. Looked up from germline, CDR1 is SNHLY and CDR2 is FYNNEI. The CDR3 spells CASSEVWSDTQYF. The DNA for the CDR3 is TGTGCCAGCAGTGAAGTTTGGTCAGATACGCAGTATTTT.

The chain uses TRBV11-2 and TRBJ1-6; tentative D call: TRBD1 (6 bases). Germline lookup yields CDR1 SGHAT and CDR2 FQNNGV. CDR3 length: 13 amino acids. V was pared by 7 bases and J by 8 bases, with 12 bases between. The CDR3 DNA follows: TGTGCCAGCACAGGACAGCTGGATTCACCCCTCCACTTT. This translates into CASTGQLDSPLHF.

This clonotype has more than one count but fewer than ten. The chain carries TRBV12-3 or TRBV12-4 and TRBJ2-3; D possibly corresponds to TRBD2 (6 bases). The V and J ends lost 10 bases and 4 bases respectively, with 18 bases between them. This CDR3 is built from 14 residues. CDR3 sequence reads: CATRNEGGADTQYF. As DNA, the CDR3 is TGTGCCACCAGGAACGAGGGAGGCGCAGATACGCAGTATTTT.

CDR3 in DNA: TGCAGCGTTGAAGGGGAGGACCGTGAGCAGTTCTTC. Its protein product is CSVEGEDREQFF. The rearrangement joins TRBV29-1 to TRBJ2-1; D perhaps matches TRBD2 (6 bases). Looked up from germline, CDR1 is SQVTM and CDR2 is ANQGSEA. Trimming took 1 base from V and 9 from J, leaving 10 bases between them. The CDR3 totals 12 residues.